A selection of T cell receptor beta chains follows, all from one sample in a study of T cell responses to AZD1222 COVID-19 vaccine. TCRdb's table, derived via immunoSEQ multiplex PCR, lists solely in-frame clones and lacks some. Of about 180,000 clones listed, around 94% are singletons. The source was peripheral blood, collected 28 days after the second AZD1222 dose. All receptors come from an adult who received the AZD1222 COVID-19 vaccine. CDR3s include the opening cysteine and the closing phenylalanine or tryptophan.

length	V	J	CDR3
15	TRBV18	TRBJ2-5	CASSLLRDTQETQYF
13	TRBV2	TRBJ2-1	CASTQGRNNEQFF
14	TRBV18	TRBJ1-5	CASSPQTGNQPQHF
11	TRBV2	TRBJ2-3	CASSPVDTQYF
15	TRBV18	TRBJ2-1	CASSPWDQAYNEQFF
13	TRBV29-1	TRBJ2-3	CSVEGLVSDTQYF
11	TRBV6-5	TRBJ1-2	CASRRDHGYTF
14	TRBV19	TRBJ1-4	CASSGGTGNEKLFF
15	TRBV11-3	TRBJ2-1	CASSHVRVRYNEQFF
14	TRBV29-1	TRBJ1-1	CSVLTGEGFTEAFF